Shown below are 21 T cell receptor beta chains from a single sample sequenced in a study of shared clonotypes between healthy human individuals. The table came from immunoSEQ multiplex PCR; TCRdb's copy has only in-frame clones and leaves some out. The sample has approximately 710,000 clones, 90% seen once. The specimen was memory CD8+ T cells from PBMCs. Subset in this sample: CD45RO+ cells pooled with CCR7-negative TemRA cells. Source of these receptors: a man between 18 and 35 years old in good health. Some clones in this sample may be carry-over from other donors' samples.

The rearrangement joins TRBV5-1 to TRBJ1-1; 9 bases match TRBD1. There are 14 residues in the CDR3. Germline assignment: CDR1 SGHRS and CDR2 YFSETQ. V gave up 3 bases and J gave up 7 bases; unmatched junction bases: 7. The CDR3 loop reads CASSWTGDNGEAFF. The CDR3 region has the DNA TGCGCCAGCAGCTGGACAGGGGACAACGGTGAAGCTTTCTTT.

This rearrangement joins TRBV5-4 to TRBJ1-4; D is ambiguous. V was cut by 3 bases and J by 3 bases, with 12 bases left in between. This CDR3 has 15 amino acids. Germline V gene sequence: CDR1 SGHNT, CDR2 YYREEE (reference sequence). The CDR3 nucleotides are TGTGCCAGCAGCTCAACCGCCTTTGCTAATGAAAAACTGTTTTTT. Its translation: CASSSTAFANEKLFF.

The rearrangement links TRBV19 to TRBJ2-7; tentative D call: TRBD1 (6 bases). V was cut by 5 bases and J by 3 bases, with 20 bases left in between. CDR1 is LNHDA and CDR2 is SQIVND in the germline V gene (reference sequence). This CDR3 is 16 amino acids long. The CDR3 DNA is TGTGCCAGTAGTCTCCAGACAGGCCTCCACCGCTACGAGCAGTACTTC. As protein: CASSLQTGLHRYEQYF.

The chain recombines TRBV11-2 with TRBJ2-1, with 7 bases matching TRBD1. Germline V lookup: CDR1 SGHAT, CDR2 FQNNGV. The CDR3 sequence is 15 residues long. Trimming removed 4 bases from V and 3 bases from J; junction bases left unmatched: 6. This CDR3 is CASSSNRGFYNEQFF. The CDR3 DNA is TGTGCCAGCAGCTCCAACAGGGGATTCTACAATGAGCAGTTCTTC. Looking up the rest from reference TRBV11-2 and TRBJ2-1 gives the full variable domain: EAGVAQSPRYKIIEKRQSVAFWCNPISGHATLYWYQQILGQGPKLLIQFQNNGVVDDSQLPKDRFSAERLKGVDSTLKIQPAKLEDSAVYLCASSSNRGFYNEQFFGPGTRLTVL.

The V gene is TRBV5-4, the J gene TRBJ2-5; 8 bases fit TRBD2. CDR3 length equals 17 residues. CDR1 SGHNT and CDR2 YYREEE come from the germline V gene (reference sequence). Germline trimming cut 4 bases from V and 5 bases from J; bases unmatched to any gene: 16. The CDR3 DNA reads TGTGCCAGCAGCCCTACCCACTCGGGGGGGATCGGGGAGACCCAGTACTTC. Its translation is CASSPTHSGGIGETQYF.

The chain couples TRBV19 to TRBJ1-1; weak D call: TRBD1 (5 bases). The CDR3 contains 14 residues. V lost 4 bases to trimming and J lost 7 bases, with 16 bases between them. The germline gives CDR1 LNHDA, CDR2 SQIVND (reference sequence). As DNA, the CDR3 is TGTGCCAGTAGTACTGGGGCGACGGGCCATGAAGCTTTCTTT. Its protein product is CASSTGATGHEAFF.

The rearrangement joins TRBV5-6 to TRBJ2-7; D is possibly TRBD1 (5 bases). The germline gives CDR1 SGHDT, CDR2 YYEEEE. This CDR3 is built from 14 residues. Trimming removed 4 bases from V and 0 bases from J, with 11 bases in between. Here the CDR3 DNA reads TGTGCCAGCAGCGTGGGGCAGTACTCCTACGAGCAGTACTTC. Translation gives CASSVGQYSYEQYF.

The sample holds one count of this clone. The chain links TRBV7-9 to TRBJ1-1; D uncertain. Germline loops: CDR1 SEHNR, CDR2 FQNEAQ (reference sequence). The length of the CDR3 is 14 residues. V dropped 1 base and J dropped 13 bases, with 19 bases sitting between them. The CDR3 sequence is CASSLEGLVFKFFF. The CDR3, as DNA: TGTGCCAGCAGCTTAGAAGGGCTCGTTTTTAAGTTTTTCTTT.

A remark on this clone: This sample includes further DNA sequences coding for the same CDR3. The chain is built from TRBV9 and TRBJ2-3; 8 positions agree with TRBD1. CDR3 length: 15 amino acids. CDR1 SGDLS and CDR2 YYNGEE come from the germline V gene. Germline trimming cut 0 bases from V and 3 bases from J; bases unmatched to any gene: 3. The CDR3 DNA sequence: TGTGCCAGCAGCGTAGGACAGGGGATAACAGATACGCAGTATTTT. Protein sequence: CASSVGQGITDTQYF.

The chain is built from TRBV13 and TRBJ2-2; TRBD2 matches at 8 bases. The CDR3 runs to 16 residues. V lost 5 bases to trimming and J lost 0 bases; unmatched junction nucleotides: 5. The germline V gene encodes CDR1 PRHDT and CDR2 FYEKMQ (reference sequence). The CDR3 reads CASSTTSGANTGELFF. The CDR3 DNA sequence: TGTGCCAGCAGCACCACTAGCGGAGCGAACACCGGGGAGCTGTTTTTT.

V usage is TRBV5-4 and J usage is TRBJ2-2; 7 positions agree with TRBD2. Per the germline V gene, CDR1 is SGHNT and CDR2 is YYREEE (reference sequence). Losses at the gene ends were 4 bases for V and 0 bases for J; bases not matched to a gene: 9. This CDR3 has 17 amino acids. CDR3 sequence reads: CASSHYAGLANTGELFF. The DNA for the CDR3 is TGTGCCAGCAGCCACTATGCAGGACTAGCGAACACCGGGGAGCTGTTTTTT.

V and J are TRBV7-9 and TRBJ2-7; the D call may be TRBD1 or TRBD2 (6 bases each). CDR1 and CDR2 from the germline V gene are SEHNR and FQNEAQ (reference sequence). The V and J ends lost 1 base and 2 bases respectively, with 21 bases between them. The CDR3 contains 18 residues. Written as DNA, the CDR3 is TGTGCCAGCAGCTTAGTCGGCAGGGGCGGAGGGGAAACCTACGAGCAGTACTTC. Amino acids: CASSLVGRGGGETYEQYF.

The CDR3 nucleotides are TGCGCCAGCAGCCAATGGCAGGGTCACACTGAAGCTTTCTTT. Protein sequence: CASSQWQGHTEAFF. The V call is TRBV4-3, the J call TRBJ1-1, with a possible D match to TRBD1 (5 bases). With 2 bases removed from V and 3 bases from J, the gap between germline ends came to 10 bases. In germline, CDR1 is LGHNA, CDR2 YSLEER. This CDR3 contains 14 residues.

This chain joins TRBV9 and TRBJ2-3; D might be TRBD2 (6 bases). The V end was cut by 4 bases, the J end by 9 bases, with 12 bases between. This CDR3 is 12 amino acids long. CDR1 and CDR2 (germline): SGDLS, YYNGEE. The CDR3 coding sequence is TGTGCCAGCAGCCCGGACTACCTGACGCAGTATTTT. Its translation: CASSPDYLTQYF.

The chain links TRBV28 to TRBJ2-7, with 9 nucleotides matching TRBD1. J was trimmed by 3 bases and V by 2 bases; bases with no gene match: 5. The CDR3 loop spans 15 amino acids. CDR1 is MDHEN, CDR2 SYDVKM, per germline. The CDR3 here is CASSLPRDRDYEQYF. In DNA, the CDR3 is TGTGCCAGCAGTTTACCCCGGGACAGGGACTACGAGCAGTACTTC. Variable domain in full (rest from reference TRBV28 and TRBJ2-7): DVKVTQSSRYLVKRTGEKVFLECVQDMDHENMFWYRQDPGLGLRLIYFSYDVKMKEKGDIPEGYSVSREKKERFSLILESASTNQTSMYLCASSLPRDRDYEQYFGPGTRLTVT.

The chain employs TRBV28 and TRBJ1-5, with no clear D. Trimming took 5 bases from V and 4 from J, leaving 6 bases between them. The germline V gene encodes CDR1 MDHEN and CDR2 SYDVKM. The CDR3 is 12 amino acids. The CDR3 loop is CASSPLNQPQHF. As DNA, the CDR3 is TGTGCCAGCAGTCCCCTTAATCAGCCCCAGCATTTT.

J is TRBJ2-7 and V is TRBV4-3; no definite D call. Germline CDR1 is LGHNA and CDR2 is YSLEER. The V end lost 2 bases, the J end lost 0 bases, and 8 bases lay between the germline ends. CDR3 length equals 14 residues. The CDR3 bases are TGCGCCAGCAGCCAATTCGACTCCTCCTACGAGCAGTACTTC. Its translation: CASSQFDSSYEQYF.

This clone was seen only once. This rearrangement joins TRBV27 to TRBJ1-1, with 9 bases that match TRBD1. The germline gives CDR1 MNHEY, CDR2 SMNVEV (reference sequence). J gave up 4 bases and V 5 bases, and 5 bases lay outside the gene matches. The CDR3 is 14 residues long. The CDR3 reads CASSQTGGVTEAFF. The DNA for the CDR3 is TGTGCCAGCAGTCAAACAGGGGGCGTCACTGAAGCTTTCTTT.

The CDR3 sequence is CASSVEGQPQHF. The CDR3 region has the DNA TGTGCCAGCAGCGTAGAGGGTCAGCCCCAGCATTTT. This sequence joins TRBV9 and TRBJ1-5; D not certain. CDR1 is SGDLS, CDR2 YYNGEE, per germline. There are 12 residues in the CDR3. Trimming removed 0 bases at V and 6 bases at J, with 4 bases between.

The V gene is TRBV7-3, the J gene TRBJ2-5; a possible D gene is TRBD2 (6 bases). Trimming removed 0 bases at V and 5 bases at J, with 13 bases between. The CDR3 loop spans 15 amino acids. Germline assignment: CDR1 SGHTA and CDR2 FQGTGA. CDR3 in DNA: TGTGCCAGCAGCTTAACTCCTGGGGGGTACGAGACCCAGTACTTC. It translates to CASSLTPGGYETQYF.

V is TRBV19 and J is TRBJ2-7, with D possibly called TRBD1 or TRBD2 (5 bases each). This CDR3 is built from 14 residues. The germline gives CDR1 LNHDA, CDR2 SQIVND (reference sequence). Trimming removed 3 bases at V and 1 base at J, with 10 bases between. CDR3 in DNA: TGTGCCAGTAGTATTATGAGGGGATCCTACGAGCAGTACTTC. It translates to CASSIMRGSYEQYF.